This is a list of T cell receptor beta chains from one sample in a study of blood T cell repertoires in COVID-19. The protocol was immunoSEQ multiplex PCR, while the TCRdb copy is restricted to in-frame clones and leaves out a portion. The data show 220,000 or so clones, 85% to 90% seen once. Material for sequencing was PBMCs or T cells enriched from blood (not recorded which). These receptors all stem from a woman between 18 and 30 years old in a cohort exposed to, infected with or recovered from COVID-19 (not recorded which). CDR3s include the opening cysteine and the closing phenylalanine or tryptophan. The order of the fields is CDR3 protein, CDR3 DNA, V gene, clone size, D gene, J gene. A D gene is named only where the DNA matches it firmly. Not every row has a clone size; where given, it reads once, few, many or a size class.

CDR3 protein: CASSTQRAGGPSDTQYF; CDR3 DNA: TGTGCCAGCAGCACACAACGAGCGGGGGGGCCTTCAGATACGCAGTATTTT; V gene: TRBV4-2; clone size: -; D gene: TRBD2; J gene: TRBJ2-3
CDR3 protein: CASSSLLQGDGYTF; CDR3 DNA: TGTGCCAGCAGCTCCCTTTTACAGGGAGATGGCTACACCTTC; V gene: TRBV7-6; clone size: -; D gene: -; J gene: TRBJ1-2
CDR3 protein: CASSLTSGSPDIQYF; CDR3 DNA: TGTGCCAGCAGCCTAACAAGCGGGAGTCCGGACATTCAGTACTTC; V gene: TRBV5-5; clone size: -; D gene: TRBD2; J gene: TRBJ2-4
CDR3 protein: CASSVVAGSPDTQYF; CDR3 DNA: TGTGCCAGCAGCGTCGTGGCAGGGTCTCCAGATACGCAGTATTTT; V gene: TRBV9; clone size: -; D gene: -; J gene: TRBJ2-3
CDR3 protein: CASSEGTLLGYTF; CDR3 DNA: TGTGCCAGCAGTGAAGGGACTCTCCTTGGCTACACCTTC; V gene: TRBV6-1; clone size: -; D gene: -; J gene: TRBJ1-2
CDR3 protein: CASSLGTGSNQPQHF; CDR3 DNA: TGTGCCAGCTCATTAGGGACAGGCTCCAATCAGCCCCAGCATTTT; V gene: TRBV18; clone size: -; D gene: TRBD1; J gene: TRBJ1-5
CDR3 protein: CASSVRGNQPQHF; CDR3 DNA: TGTGCCAGCAGTGTCAGGGGAAATCAGCCCCAGCATTTT; V gene: TRBV2; clone size: -; D gene: -; J gene: TRBJ1-5
CDR3 protein: CASSESGTGTDTQYF; CDR3 DNA: TGCGCCAGCAGTGAGTCGGGGACAGGGACAGATACGCAGTATTTT; V gene: TRBV10-1; clone size: once; D gene: TRBD1; J gene: TRBJ2-3
CDR3 protein: CAWSRWLEAEAFF; CDR3 DNA: TGTGCCTGGAGCCGATGGTTGGAGGCTGAAGCTTTCTTT; V gene: TRBV30; clone size: -; D gene: -; J gene: TRBJ1-1
CDR3 protein: CASSSGTASGNTIYF; CDR3 DNA: TGTGCCAGCAGTTCAGGGACTGCCTCTGGAAACACCATATATTTT; V gene: TRBV27; clone size: -; D gene: -; J gene: TRBJ1-3
CDR3 protein: CASSKGQDSNQPQHF; CDR3 DNA: TGTGCCAGTAGTAAGGGGCAGGATAGCAATCAGCCCCAGCATTTT; V gene: TRBV19; clone size: -; D gene: -; J gene: TRBJ1-5
CDR3 protein: CASSLDGYQGDRAFF; CDR3 DNA: TGTGCCAGCAGCTTAGATGGTTACCAGGGGGACAGAGCTTTCTTT; V gene: TRBV11-2; clone size: -; D gene: TRBD1; J gene: TRBJ1-1
CDR3 protein: CASSSAGGPDTQYF; CDR3 DNA: TGTGCCAGCAGCTCAGCGGGGGGGCCTGATACGCAGTATTTT; V gene: TRBV28; clone size: -; D gene: TRBD2; J gene: TRBJ2-3
CDR3 protein: CASSQTGIGYEQYF; CDR3 DNA: TGCGCCAGCAGTCAAACAGGTATTGGCTACGAGCAGTACTTC; V gene: TRBV10-1; clone size: once; D gene: -; J gene: TRBJ2-7
CDR3 protein: CASSLGFGQGSYEQYF; CDR3 DNA: TGTGCCAGCAGCTTAGGCTTTGGACAGGGAAGCTACGAGCAGTACTTC; V gene: TRBV7-2; clone size: -; D gene: TRBD1; J gene: TRBJ2-7
CDR3 protein: CASSPVGERNEQFF; CDR3 DNA: TGCGCCAGCAGCCCCGTGGGTGAGAGGAATGAGCAGTTCTTC; V gene: TRBV5-1; clone size: -; D gene: -; J gene: TRBJ2-1
CDR3 protein: CASSLLRGSQDTQYF; CDR3 DNA: TGTGCCAGCAGCTTGCTAAGGGGATCACAGGATACGCAGTATTTT; V gene: TRBV5-6; clone size: -; D gene: -; J gene: TRBJ2-3
CDR3 protein: CASSLTRPNTEAFF; CDR3 DNA: TGCGCCAGCAGCTTGACTAGACCCAACACTGAAGCTTTCTTT; V gene: TRBV5-1; clone size: -; D gene: -; J gene: TRBJ1-1
CDR3 protein: CASSLEGQPQETQYF; CDR3 DNA: TGTGCCAGCAGCTTAGAGGGACAGCCTCAAGAGACCCAGTACTTC; V gene: TRBV7-9; clone size: once; D gene: TRBD1; J gene: TRBJ2-5
CDR3 protein: CASSLSGRHSYEQYF; CDR3 DNA: TGTGCCAGCAGTTTATCAGGCAGGCACTCCTACGAGCAGTACTTC; V gene: TRBV28; clone size: -; D gene: -; J gene: TRBJ2-7
CDR3 protein: CASSTVSNQPQHF; CDR3 DNA: TGTGCCAGTAGTACAGTTAGCAATCAGCCCCAGCATTTT; V gene: TRBV19; clone size: -; D gene: -; J gene: TRBJ1-5
CDR3 protein: CASSEYHRGRDQPQHF; CDR3 DNA: TGTGCCAGCAGTGAATATCACAGGGGGCGAGACCAGCCCCAGCATTTT; V gene: TRBV6-1; clone size: -; D gene: TRBD1; J gene: TRBJ1-5
CDR3 protein: CASSPGTGGSPLHF; CDR3 DNA: TGTGCCAGCTCACCCGGGACAGGCGGTTCACCCCTCCACTTT; V gene: TRBV18; clone size: -; D gene: TRBD1; J gene: TRBJ1-6
CDR3 protein: CASSLDRDRAGYTF; CDR3 DNA: TGTGCCAGCAGCTTAGACCGGGACAGGGCGGGCTACACCTTC; V gene: TRBV7-9; clone size: -; D gene: TRBD1; J gene: TRBJ1-2
CDR3 protein: CASSFRDSRLANYGYTF; CDR3 DNA: TGTGCCAGTAGTTTCCGGGACAGCAGATTAGCTAACTATGGCTACACCTTC; V gene: TRBV19; clone size: -; D gene: TRBD1; J gene: TRBJ1-2
CDR3 protein: CASSLGEDTEAFF; CDR3 DNA: TGTGCCAGCAGCCTGGGGGAGGACACTGAAGCTTTCTTT; V gene: TRBV11-3; clone size: once; D gene: -; J gene: TRBJ1-1
CDR3 protein: CASSNDRGPNSPLHF; CDR3 DNA: TGTGCCAGCTCGAACGACAGGGGGCCTAATTCACCCCTCCACTTT; V gene: TRBV18; clone size: -; D gene: TRBD1; J gene: TRBJ1-6
CDR3 protein: CASSVGGGAYGELFF; CDR3 DNA: TGTGCCAGCAGCGTAGGCGGGGGGGCCTACGGGGAGCTGTTTTTT; V gene: TRBV9; clone size: -; D gene: TRBD2; J gene: TRBJ2-2
CDR3 protein: CSVDASSGANVLTF; CDR3 DNA: TGCAGCGTTGATGCCAGCTCTGGGGCCAACGTCCTGACTTTC; V gene: TRBV29-1; clone size: -; D gene: -; J gene: TRBJ2-6
CDR3 protein: CASSIAGGLAGAEQYF; CDR3 DNA: TGTGCCAGTAGTATAGCGGGGGGACTAGCGGGAGCCGAGCAGTACTTC; V gene: TRBV19; clone size: -; D gene: TRBD2; J gene: TRBJ2-7
CDR3 protein: CASSRQGNNEKLFF; CDR3 DNA: TGTGCCAGCTCACGACAGGGTAATAATGAAAAACTGTTTTTT; V gene: TRBV18; clone size: -; D gene: TRBD1; J gene: TRBJ1-4
CDR3 protein: CASSALSNQPQHF; CDR3 DNA: TGCGCCAGCAGTGCGTTGAGCAATCAGCCCCAGCATTTT; V gene: TRBV10-1; clone size: -; D gene: -; J gene: TRBJ1-5
CDR3 protein: CASSYSPPGGVYNEQFF; CDR3 DNA: TGTGCCAGCAGTTATTCCCCCCCGGGGGGGGTCTACAATGAGCAGTTCTTC; V gene: TRBV6-2/TRBV6-3; clone size: -; D gene: TRBD2; J gene: TRBJ2-1
CDR3 protein: CASSSLGRANEKLFF; CDR3 DNA: TGTGCCAGCAGTTCTCTCGGGAGGGCTAATGAAAAACTGTTTTTT; V gene: TRBV28; clone size: once; D gene: -; J gene: TRBJ1-4
CDR3 protein: CASQEGALNTEAFF; CDR3 DNA: TGTGCCTCCCAGGAGGGGGCCTTGAACACTGAAGCTTTCTTT; V gene: TRBV30; clone size: -; D gene: TRBD1; J gene: TRBJ1-1
CDR3 protein: CASSTGTVIVYGYTF; CDR3 DNA: TGTGCCAGTAGTACAGGGACAGTGATCGTCTATGGCTACACCTTC; V gene: TRBV19; clone size: -; D gene: TRBD1; J gene: TRBJ1-2
CDR3 protein: CASQTGRGYTF; CDR3 DNA: TGCGCCAGCCAGACAGGACGTGGCTACACCTTC; V gene: TRBV10-2; clone size: -; D gene: -; J gene: TRBJ1-2
CDR3 protein: CASSPRTSGSVHNEQFF; CDR3 DNA: TGTGCCAGCAGCCCGAGGACTAGCGGGAGTGTCCACAATGAGCAGTTCTTC; V gene: TRBV9; clone size: -; D gene: TRBD2; J gene: TRBJ2-1
CDR3 protein: CAIRGTSGRDTQYF; CDR3 DNA: TGTGCCATCAGGGGGACTAGCGGGAGAGATACGCAGTATTTT; V gene: TRBV10-3; clone size: -; D gene: TRBD2; J gene: TRBJ2-3
CDR3 protein: CASSQWTSGSYEQYF; CDR3 DNA: TGCGCCAGCAGCCAATGGACTAGCGGCTCCTACGAGCAGTACTTC; V gene: TRBV4-1; clone size: -; D gene: TRBD2; J gene: TRBJ2-7
CDR3 protein: CASSSGTGANYGYTF; CDR3 DNA: TGTGCCAGCAGTTCCGGGACAGGTGCCAACTATGGCTACACCTTC; V gene: TRBV28; clone size: once; D gene: TRBD1; J gene: TRBJ1-2
CDR3 protein: CASSESRALKNEKLFF; CDR3 DNA: TGTGCCAGCAGTGAGTCTAGAGCCCTAAAGAATGAAAAACTGTTTTTT; V gene: TRBV2; clone size: -; D gene: -; J gene: TRBJ1-4
CDR3 protein: CASRNRPGVNTEAFF; CDR3 DNA: TGTGCCAGCAGGAACCGCCCCGGGGTGAACACTGAAGCTTTCTTT; V gene: TRBV6-5; clone size: -; D gene: -; J gene: TRBJ1-1
CDR3 protein: CASSLGQDGELFF; CDR3 DNA: TGCGCCAGCAGCTTGGGGCAGGACGGGGAGCTGTTTTTT; V gene: TRBV5-1; clone size: -; D gene: -; J gene: TRBJ2-2
CDR3 protein: CASSPVDPNTGELFF; CDR3 DNA: TGTGCCAGCTCACCCGTAGATCCGAACACCGGGGAGCTGTTTTTT; V gene: TRBV18; clone size: few; D gene: -; J gene: TRBJ2-2
CDR3 protein: CASSLLGQGAIYQPQHF; CDR3 DNA: TGTGCCAGCAGCTTATTGGGGCAGGGGGCGATCTATCAGCCCCAGCATTTT; V gene: TRBV7-8; clone size: -; D gene: TRBD1; J gene: TRBJ1-5
CDR3 protein: CASRREYNSPLHF; CDR3 DNA: TGTGCCAGCAGACGGGAGTATAATTCACCCCTCCACTTT; V gene: TRBV27; clone size: -; D gene: -; J gene: TRBJ1-6
CDR3 protein: CASSSSGGMTEAFF; CDR3 DNA: TGTGCCAGCAGTTCTTCAGGGGGCATGACTGAAGCTTTCTTT; V gene: TRBV28; clone size: -; D gene: TRBD1; J gene: TRBJ1-1
CDR3 protein: CASSSHVSAGGSYEQYF; CDR3 DNA: TGTGCCAGCAGTTCCCACGTCTCAGCGGGGGGCTCCTACGAGCAGTACTTC; V gene: TRBV28; clone size: once; D gene: TRBD2; J gene: TRBJ2-7
CDR3 protein: CASKGRGGTGELFF; CDR3 DNA: TGTGCCAGCAAGGGCAGGGGCGGCACCGGGGAGCTGTTTTTT; V gene: TRBV6-5; clone size: -; D gene: -; J gene: TRBJ2-2
CDR3 protein: CASSFQQAYEQYF; CDR3 DNA: TGTGCCAGCAGCTTTCAACAGGCCTACGAGCAGTACTTC; V gene: TRBV7-8; clone size: -; D gene: -; J gene: TRBJ2-7
CDR3 protein: CASSFGQEGGYTF; CDR3 DNA: TGTGCCAGCAGCTTCGGACAGGAGGGCGGCTACACCTTC; V gene: TRBV7-9; clone size: -; D gene: TRBD1; J gene: TRBJ1-2
CDR3 protein: CASRTDIGGELFF; CDR3 DNA: TGTGCCAGCAGGACGGACATCGGCGGGGAGCTGTTTTTT; V gene: TRBV2; clone size: -; D gene: -; J gene: TRBJ2-2
CDR3 protein: CASSPGTGDSTEAFF; CDR3 DNA: TGTGCCAGCAGCCCCGGGACAGGGGATAGCACTGAAGCTTTCTTT; V gene: TRBV13; clone size: -; D gene: TRBD1; J gene: TRBJ1-1
CDR3 protein: CASSPPGLAGYNEQFF; CDR3 DNA: TGTGCCAGCAGTCCGCCGGGACTAGCCGGCTACAATGAGCAGTTCTTC; V gene: TRBV28; clone size: -; D gene: TRBD2; J gene: TRBJ2-1
CDR3 protein: CASSIQLAPDTQYF; CDR3 DNA: TGTGCCAGCAGCATACAACTAGCTCCAGATACGCAGTATTTT; V gene: TRBV9; clone size: -; D gene: -; J gene: TRBJ2-3
CDR3 protein: CASSSQGYQPQHF; CDR3 DNA: TGTGCCAGCAGCTCCCAGGGTTATCAGCCCCAGCATTTT; V gene: TRBV13; clone size: -; D gene: -; J gene: TRBJ1-5
CDR3 protein: CASSSPGQGTDTQYF; CDR3 DNA: TGTGCCAGCAGCTCCCCGGGACAAGGCACAGATACGCAGTATTTT; V gene: TRBV5-5; clone size: -; D gene: -; J gene: TRBJ2-3